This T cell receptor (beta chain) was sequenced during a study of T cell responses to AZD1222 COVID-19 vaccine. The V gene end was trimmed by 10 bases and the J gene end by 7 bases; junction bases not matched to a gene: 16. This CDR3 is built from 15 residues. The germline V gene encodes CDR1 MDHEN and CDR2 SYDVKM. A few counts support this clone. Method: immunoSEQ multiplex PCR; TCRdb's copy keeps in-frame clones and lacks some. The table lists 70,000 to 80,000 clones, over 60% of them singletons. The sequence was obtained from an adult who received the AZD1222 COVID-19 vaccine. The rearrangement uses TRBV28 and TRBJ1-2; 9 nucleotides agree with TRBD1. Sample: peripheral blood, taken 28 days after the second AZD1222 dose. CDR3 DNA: TGTGCCATTTGGGGGGACAGGGCCCATATGGGTGGCTACACCTTC. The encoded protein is CAIWGDRAHMGGYTF.